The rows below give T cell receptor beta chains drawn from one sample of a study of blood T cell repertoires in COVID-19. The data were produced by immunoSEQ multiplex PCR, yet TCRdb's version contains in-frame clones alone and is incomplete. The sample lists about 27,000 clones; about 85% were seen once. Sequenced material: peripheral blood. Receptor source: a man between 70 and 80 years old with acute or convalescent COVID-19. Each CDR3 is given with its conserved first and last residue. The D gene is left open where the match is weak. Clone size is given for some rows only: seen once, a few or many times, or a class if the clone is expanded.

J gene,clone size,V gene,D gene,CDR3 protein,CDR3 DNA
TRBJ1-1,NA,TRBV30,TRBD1,CAWSVRVGGEAFF,TGTGCCTGGAGTGTACGGGTAGGGGGCGAAGCTTTCTTT
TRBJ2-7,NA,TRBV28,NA,CASSLSLIYEQYF,TGTGCCAGCAGTTTAAGCCTAATCTACGAGCAGTACTTC
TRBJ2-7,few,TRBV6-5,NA,CASTGSPYYEQYF,TGTGCCAGCACCGGGTCCCCCTACTACGAGCAGTACTTC
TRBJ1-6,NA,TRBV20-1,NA,CSAAHSAPLHF,TGCAGTGCAGCTCATTCCGCCCCCCTCCACTTT
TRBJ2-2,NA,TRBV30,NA,CAWRGYDRELFF,TGTGCCTGGAGAGGATATGACAGGGAGCTGTTTTTT
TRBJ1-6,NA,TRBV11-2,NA,CASSLGRDSPLHF,TGTGCCAGCAGCTTAGGACGGGATTCACCCCTCCACTTT
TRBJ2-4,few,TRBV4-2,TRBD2,CASSRGLALRWDIQYF,TGTGCCAGCAGCCGGGGACTAGCCTTGAGATGGGACATTCAGTACTTC
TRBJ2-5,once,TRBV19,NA,CASSLRETQYF,TGTGCCAGTAGTCTTCGAGAGACCCAGTACTTC
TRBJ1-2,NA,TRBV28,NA,CASSLGPDYGYTF,TGTGCCAGCAGTTTAGGGCCCGACTATGGCTACACCTTC
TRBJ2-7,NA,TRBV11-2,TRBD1,CASSLWGTGVEQYF,TGTGCCAGCAGCTTATGGGGGACAGGGGTTGAGCAGTACTTC
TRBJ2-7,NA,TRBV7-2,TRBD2,CASSLVASGSYEQYF,TGTGCCAGCAGCTTAGTGGCTAGCGGGTCCTACGAGCAGTACTTC
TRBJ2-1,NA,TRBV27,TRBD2,CASSVAGGYNEQFF,TGTGCCAGCTCGGTAGCGGGAGGGTACAATGAGCAGTTCTTC
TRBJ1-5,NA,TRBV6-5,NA,CASRRQGNQPQHF,TGTGCCAGCAGGAGACAGGGCAATCAGCCCCAGCATTTT
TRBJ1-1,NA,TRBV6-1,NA,CASSEGQNTEAFF,TGTGCCAGCAGTGAAGGGCAGAACACTGAAGCTTTCTTT
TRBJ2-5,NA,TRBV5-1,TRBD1,CAGKKQGNEEETQYF,TGCGCCGGAAAAAAACAGGGGAACGAGGAGGAGACCCAGTACTTC
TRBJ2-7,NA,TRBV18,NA,CASSRSDYEQYF,TGTGCCAGCTCACGAAGCGACTACGAGCAGTACTTC
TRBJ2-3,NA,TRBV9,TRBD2,CASSVGSGTSTDTQYF,TGTGCCAGCAGCGTAGGTAGCGGGACTAGCACAGATACGCAGTATTTT
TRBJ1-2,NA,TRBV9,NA,CASSAGGPGRGGYTF,TGTGCCAGCTCGGCCGGGGGGCCTGGGAGAGGTGGCTACACCTTC
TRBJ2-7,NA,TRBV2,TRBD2,CASRGGLSGEQYF,TGTGCCAGCAGGGGAGGGCTGAGTGGCGAGCAGTACTTC
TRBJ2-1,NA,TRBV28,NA,CASRSGGRTYNEQFF,TGTGCCAGTCGGTCTGGCGGGCGTACCTACAATGAGCAGTTCTTC
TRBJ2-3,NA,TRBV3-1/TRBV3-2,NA,CASSQVTGRSTDTQYF,TGTGCCAGCAGCCAAGTGACAGGAAGATCCACAGATACGCAGTATTTT
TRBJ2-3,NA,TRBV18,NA,CASSPTFEGGPTDTQYF,TGTGCCAGCTCACCGACCTTCGAGGGAGGCCCCACAGATACGCAGTATTTT
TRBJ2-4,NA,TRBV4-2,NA,CASSPAARVAKNIQYF,TGTGCCAGCAGCCCCGCGGCCCGCGTCGCCAAAAACATTCAGTACTTC
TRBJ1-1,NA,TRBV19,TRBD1,CASSIRAGGIRNTEAFF,TGTGCCAGTAGTATAAGGGCAGGGGGCATAAGGAACACTGAAGCTTTCTTT
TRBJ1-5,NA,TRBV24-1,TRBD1,CATSRQGSNQPQHF,TGTGCCACCAGCCGACAGGGGAGCAATCAGCCCCAGCATTTT
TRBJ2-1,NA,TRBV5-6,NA,CASSLGSFPYNEQFF,TGTGCCAGCAGCTTGGGTTCGTTCCCTTACAATGAGCAGTTCTTC
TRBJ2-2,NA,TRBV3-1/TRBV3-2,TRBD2,CASSQVAGDTGELFF,TGTGCCAGCAGCCAAGTAGCGGGGGACACCGGGGAGCTGTTTTTT
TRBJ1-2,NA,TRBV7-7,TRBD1,CASSSRDREFFYGYTF,TGTGCCAGCAGCTCCCGGGACAGGGAATTTTTCTATGGCTACACCTTC
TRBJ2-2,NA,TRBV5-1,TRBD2,CASSELAGGSTGELFF,TGCGCCAGCAGCGAACTAGCGGGAGGGAGCACCGGGGAGCTGTTTTTT
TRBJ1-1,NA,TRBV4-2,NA,CASSQERQGWSAFF,TGTGCCAGCAGCCAAGAGAGGCAGGGGTGGTCGGCTTTCTTT
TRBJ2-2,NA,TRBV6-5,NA,CASRRTGTGELFF,TGTGCCAGCAGACGCACAGGGACCGGGGAGCTGTTTTTT
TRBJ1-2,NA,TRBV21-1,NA,CASSKALRTGSGYTF,TGTGCCAGCAGCAAAGCGCTCAGGACAGGCAGTGGCTACACCTTC
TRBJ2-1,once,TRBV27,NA,CASSSGTPDPNEQFF,TGTGCCAGCAGCTCGGGGACACCCGACCCCAATGAGCAGTTCTTC
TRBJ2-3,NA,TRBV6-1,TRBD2,CASSEYYGGGASDTQYF,TGTGCCAGCAGTGAATATTACGGCGGGGGGGCCTCTGATACGCAGTATTTT
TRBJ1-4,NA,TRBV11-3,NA,CASSLDVPRWREKLFF,TGTGCCAGCAGCTTAGATGTTCCCAGGTGGAGGGAAAAACTGTTTTTT
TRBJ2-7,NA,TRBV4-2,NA,CASSQGPGGYEQYF,TGTGCCAGCAGCCAGGGTCCCGGCGGATACGAGCAGTACTTC
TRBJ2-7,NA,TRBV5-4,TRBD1,CASSIDRDLGQQYF,TGTGCCAGCAGCATTGACAGGGACCTTGGCCAGCAGTACTTC
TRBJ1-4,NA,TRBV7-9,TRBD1,CASSFGQGADEKLFF,TGTGCCAGCAGCTTTGGACAGGGGGCGGATGAAAAACTGTTTTTT
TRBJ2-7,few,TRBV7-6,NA,CASSLTSSYEQYF,TGTGCCAGCAGCTTAACGAGCTCCTACGAGCAGTACTTC
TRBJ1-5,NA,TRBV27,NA,CASSSRRGGVQPQHF,TGTGCCAGCAGTTCCCGCCGAGGGGGGGTACAGCCCCAGCATTTT
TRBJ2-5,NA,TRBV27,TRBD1,CASSQTGRETQYF,TGTGCCAGCAGTCAGACAGGGCGGGAGACCCAGTACTTC
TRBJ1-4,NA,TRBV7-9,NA,CASSLDSRLFEKLFF,TGTGCCAGCAGCCTCGACAGTCGTTTGTTCGAAAAACTGTTTTTT
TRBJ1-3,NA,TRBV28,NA,CASIKGGETGNTIYF,TGTGCCAGTATAAAGGGAGGGGAAACTGGAAACACCATATATTTT
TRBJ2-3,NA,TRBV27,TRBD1,CASSGSAGTGGTDTQYF,TGTGCCAGCAGTGGATCCGCCGGGACAGGGGGGACAGATACGCAGTATTTT
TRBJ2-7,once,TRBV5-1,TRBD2,CASSPSGSFYDEQYF,TGCGCCAGCAGCCCTAGCGGGAGTTTCTACGACGAGCAGTACTTC
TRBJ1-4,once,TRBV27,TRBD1,CASRDRGEKLFF,TGTGCCAGCAGGGACAGGGGCGAAAAACTGTTTTTT
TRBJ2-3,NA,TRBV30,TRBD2,CAWRYSGSGTDTQYF,TGTGCCTGGAGATATAGCGGGAGTGGCACAGATACGCAGTATTTT
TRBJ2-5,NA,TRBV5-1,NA,CASSLALADQETQYF,TGCGCCAGCAGCTTGGCCTTAGCGGACCAAGAGACCCAGTACTTC
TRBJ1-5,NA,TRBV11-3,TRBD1,CASSLQGGQPQHF,TGTGCCAGCAGCTTACAGGGGGGTCAGCCCCAGCATTTT
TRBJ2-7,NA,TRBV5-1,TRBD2,CASTSGVTYEQYF,TGCGCCAGCACAAGCGGGGTAACCTACGAGCAGTACTTC
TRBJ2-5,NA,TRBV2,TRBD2,CASGGSPDFQETQYF,TGTGCCTCGGGAGGGTCCCCCGACTTCCAGGAGACCCAGTACTTC
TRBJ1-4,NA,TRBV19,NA,CASTGGVQNEKLFF,TGTGCCAGTACTGGAGGGGTCCAGAATGAAAAACTGTTTTTT
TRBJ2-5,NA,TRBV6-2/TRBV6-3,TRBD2,CASSYSREAGAGVMETQYF,TGTGCCAGCAGTTACTCGCGAGAAGCGGGAGCGGGGGTAATGGAGACCCAGTACTTC